This T cell receptor beta chain was obtained from a study of low-dose radiotherapy and immunotherapy resistance in tumors. At the level of the study: The regimen for patients comprised intravenous nivolumab 240 mg every two weeks plus intravenous ipilimumab 1 mg/kg every six weeks.

A constant-region primer paired with the V-primer adapter amplified TCRs over 20 PCR cycles. With in vitro transcription, the isolated mRNA was amplified. TCRdb called the reads again in MiXCR, with one record for every CDR3 protein. Among under 60,000 distinct CDR3 sequences listed, 12% were seen once. V was clipped by 6 bases and J by 0 bases, with 6 bases between them. This CDR3 is 13 amino acids long. The germline V gene encodes CDR1 SNHLY and CDR2 FYNNEI. This clonotype has at least ten counts. Time point here: before trial treatment. The sequences come from PBMCs, collected before treatment. This chain uses TRBV2 with TRBJ2-1; D unclear. This TCR derives from a female donor with ovarian cancer. CDR3 in amino acids: CASSWSSYNEQFF. CDR3 sequence (DNA): TGTGCCAGCAGCTGGAGCTCCTACAATGAGCAGTTCTTC.